In this sample, the clone carrying this TCR beta chain turned up a few times. Its antigen is not known. The data are from a study of CD8 T cells in ankylosing spondylitis. Findings and caveats of the study: Several of the motif variants were reported before in synovial fluid and blood from reactive arthritis. Disease-linked clones reportedly showed significant enrichment in matched ankylosing spondylitis synovial fluid. Disease-linked clones proved CD8+ and comparatively uncommon in peripheral blood. Fewer than 10 highly homologous variants formed a TCR beta motif that appeared characteristic of ankylosing spondylitis blood.

Quantitative 5'-RACE with molecular barcodes generated TCR beta libraries. Each CDR3 protein is one row after TCRdb ran MiXCR on the 5' RACE reads. Among fewer than 450,000 distinct CDR3 sequences listed, roughly a sixth were seen once. CDR3 length equals 13 residues. Germline V lookup: CDR1 MNHEY, CDR2 SMNVEV (reference sequence). The V and J ends lost 6 bases and 5 bases respectively, with 13 bases between them. Source material: blood, either unsorted or a sorted T cell fraction (not recorded which). This chain connects TRBV27 to TRBJ2-5; TRBD1 or TRBD2 may be the D gene (5 bases each). The source is a male donor with ankylosing spondylitis. The CDR3: CASSPLRDETQYF. CDR3 DNA sequence: TGTGCCAGCAGCCCCCTGAGGGACGAGACCCAGTACTTC.